Detailed here is one T cell receptor (beta chain). Its antigen specificity is not known. The input lacks base qualities; no much larger clone sits a single base away. The collaborating institutions used their own protocols to collect whole blood in K2EDTA tubes. Collaborator samples were shipped for TCRbeta analysis as frozen whole blood, isolated PBMCs, or DNA extracted from either sample type. TCRbeta CDR3 regions were amplified from genomic DNA using the immunoSEQ Assay, a bias-controlled multiplex PCR. The study's processing was this. The number of nucleated cells in each sample was estimated from the amplification of reference gene primers within the assay. To quantify the absolute abundance of each unique TCRbeta CDR3 rearrangement, sequence reads were collapsed and filtered. Productive Simpson clonality was computed per sample as the square root of Simpson's diversity index over productive rearrangements. The source is immuneACCESS, and TCRdb retained only in-frame sequences with V and J called. Part of the clones is not carried over; for the studies checked, unresolved V genes explain less than half of this, and the remainder is unexplained. V and J calls and clone size come straight from that table; D and trimming were deduced from the DNA. In all, the sample holds approximately 94,000 clones, and over 75% of those were seen once. The ten largest clones represent approximately 7.3% of the sample.

The sample comes from a study of blood T cell repertoires in COVID-19 (dated by TCRdb to 2020 to 2022). Background for the entire study: Samples covering the acute and convalescent phases of COVID-19 were provided by collaborators in the United States, Italy and Spain. Samples came from the ongoing ImmuneRACE study (first 160 participants) plus 1,254 subjects from 6 global collaborators. Subjects who had been exposed to COVID-19, were actively infected with it, or had recovered from it provided the deeply sampled blood TCRbeta repertoires that made up the dataset. HLA class I and class II types, where available, came from metadata supplied by the sample provider rather than from assay-based typing. Nearly every sample came with metadata listing a de-identified subject ID, COVID-19 status, age in years and sex. The repertoires were released in a freely available public database intended as a resource for research on the immune response to SARS-CoV-2. The material from the prospective study consisted of cDNA or gDNA derived from T cells, B-cell-depleted T cells, or PBMCs. Points the paper makes about the study in general: The quantity of clinical and demographic metadata differed by source and by participant and was supplied without curation.

The sequencing sample was made of peripheral blood. The receptor comes from a man aged 25 to 45 in a cohort sampled during active COVID-19.

The bases read TGTGCCAGCAGTGAGGGGCTGAAACCGACAGATACGCAGTATTTT. This encodes CASSEGLKPTDTQYF. The chain employs TRBV2 and TRBJ2-3; tentative D gene TRBD1, with 5 bases matching. CDR1 and CDR2 were assigned from the germline V gene as SNHLY and FYNNEI. Counted from cysteine to phenylalanine, this CDR3 has 15 amino acids. Just CDR3 DNA is preserved here, 45 bases in frame from base 1. Trimming takes 3 bases from V and 3 bases from J, and the germline ends sit 13 bases apart.